This T cell receptor (beta chain) was observed in a study of T-cell memory formation after mild COVID-19. TCRdb re-derived calls from the 5' RACE reads in MiXCR, one entry per CDR3 protein. Among a few hundred thousand distinct CDR3 sequences listed, around 30% were seen once. There are a few counts of this clonotype. Germline trimming cut 4 bases from V and 3 bases from J; bases unmatched to any gene: 3. The germline V gene encodes CDR1 SQVTM and CDR2 ANQGSEA. The CDR3 runs to 12 residues. The chain links TRBV29-1 to TRBJ2-7; 7 bases agree with TRBD1. The clonotype originates from an adult woman who had mild COVID-19 (a few samples of this study predate the infection). Cell type and time point are not known. What was sequenced was PBMCs or a T cell subset sorted from them (not recorded which). The CDR3 spells CSVVGGHYEQYF. The DNA of the CDR3 is TGCAGCGTTGTAGGGGGCCACTACGAGCAGTACTTC.